This T cell receptor (beta chain) was sequenced in a study of blood T cells in healthy people across ages. Trimming took 4 bases from V and 5 from J, leaving 17 bases between them. The length of the CDR3 is 15 residues. Germline V gene data show CDR1 as MNHEY and CDR2 as SMNVEV (reference sequence). Through a sample-barcoded 5' primer and a J-beta primer mix, a second PCR was run for 7 to 11 cycles. TCRdb re-analysed the 5' RACE reads in MiXCR, keeping a single row per CDR3 protein. Here the sample spans about 640,000 distinct CDR3 sequences, 58% being singletons. The origin of this receptor is a man aged 55-75 years in good health. The sequenced material came from blood. The genes are TRBV27 and TRBJ1-2, with a possible D match to TRBD1 (6 bases). CDR3 in DNA: TGTGCCAGCAGTTCGACAGGTACCTCGAGTTATGGCTACACCTTC. Its translation: CASSSTGTSSYGYTF.